One sample yielded the 25 T cell receptor beta chains listed below, sequenced in a study of shared clonotypes between healthy human individuals. Naivety among CD8 cells was defined by CD45RO negativity and positive CCR7 selection, thereby excluding terminally differentiated effector memory CD45RA+ cells. TCRdb's table, derived via immunoSEQ multiplex PCR, lists solely in-frame clones and lacks some. The sample yields around 1.9 million clones, 85% to 95% seen once. The sample consisted of naive CD8+ T cells from PBMCs. The receptor set was obtained from a man aged 18 to 30 in good health. Some clones in this sample may be carry-over from other donors' samples.

The chain has TRBV27 and TRBJ1-1; no reliable D call. Per germline, CDR1 MNHEY and CDR2 SMNVEV (reference sequence). The CDR3 is made up of 16 amino acids. The germline V and J ends were trimmed by 5 bases and 0 bases, with 16 bases remaining between them. The CDR3 sequence is CASSASSGEMNTEAFF. In DNA, the CDR3 is TGTGCCAGCAGTGCCTCAAGTGGGGAAATGAACACTGAAGCTTTCTTT.

This clone was counted a few times. J is TRBJ1-5 and V is TRBV6-1; D unresolved. The CDR3 covers 13 residues. In germline, CDR1 is MNHNS, CDR2 SASEGT. The V end lost 8 bases, the J end lost 3 bases, and 11 bases lay between the germline ends. This chain's CDR3 is CASRFAYNQPQHF. In DNA, the CDR3 is TGTGCCAGCCGTTTCGCCTACAATCAGCCCCAGCATTTT.

This chain links TRBV7-8 with TRBJ2-5; D uncertain. V was shortened by 1 base and J by 5 bases, with 14 bases between the two germline ends. Germline CDR1 is SGHVS and CDR2 is FQNEAQ. The CDR3 consists of 15 residues. The CDR3 nucleotides read TGTGCCAGCAGCTTAGGGCTTCGGGTGTGGGAGACCCAGTACTTC. This sequence encodes CASSLGLRVWETQYF.

This chain links TRBV6-5 with TRBJ2-7; no definite D call. This CDR3 region has 16 residues. With 0 bases removed from V and 2 bases from J, the gap between germline ends came to 14 bases. Germline V CDR1 and CDR2: MNHEY, SVGAGI. CDR3 nucleotides: TGTGCCAGCAGTTACTCCCTGGACCGAAGCACCTACGAGCAGTACTTC. Translated: CASSYSLDRSTYEQYF.

The rearrangement joins TRBV4-3 to TRBJ2-1; 8 nucleotides line up with TRBD2. This CDR3 contains 16 residues. CDR1 LGHNA and CDR2 YSLEER come from the germline V gene. Trimming removed 0 bases from V and 1 base from J; junction bases left unmatched: 2. The CDR3 bases are TGCGCCAGCAGCCAAGAGGGACTAGGGTCCTACAATGAGCAGTTCTTC. Translating it yields CASSQEGLGSYNEQFF.

This chain joins TRBV12-5 and TRBJ2-7; TRBD2 aligns across 7 bases. This CDR3 has 15 residues. CDR1 and CDR2 (germline): LGHNT, FRNRAP. V trimming: 1 base; J trimming: 1 base; junction bases outside the gene matches: 4. CDR3 loop: CASGLGAGQSYEQYF. As DNA, the CDR3 is TGTGCTAGTGGTTTGGGAGCGGGGCAATCCTACGAGCAGTACTTC.

This chain links TRBV7-9 with TRBJ1-1; D unresolved. Germline lookup yields CDR1 SEHNR and CDR2 FQNEAQ (reference sequence). Trimming took off 5 bases at V and 5 bases at J, with 9 bases between the two ends. CDR3 length: 12 residues. The CDR3 coding sequence is TGTGCCAGCAGCCCAAAGGCTACTGAAGCTTTCTTT. This codes for CASSPKATEAFF. Full variable domain (outside the CDR3, taken from reference TRBV7-9 and TRBJ1-1): DTGVSQNPRHKITKRGQNVTFRCDPISEHNRLYWYRQTLGQGPEFLTYFQNEAQLEKSRLLSDRFSAERPKGSFSTLEIQRTEQGDSAMYLCASSPKATEAFFGQGTRLTVV.

J is TRBJ1-2 and V is TRBV7-6, with D possibly matching TRBD1 (5 bases). The CDR3 extends over 15 amino acids. Germline-derived CDR1 and CDR2 are SGHVS and FNYEAQ. Trimming left V 2 bases short and J 2 bases short, with 12 bases between. The CDR3 here is CASSLLGGENYGYTF. In nucleotides, the CDR3 is TGTGCCAGCAGCTTATTGGGGGGGGAGAACTATGGCTACACCTTC.

The table lists this clone with a count of one. V gene TRBV2 combines with J gene TRBJ2-7, with D perhaps being TRBD1 or TRBD2 (5 bases each). The CDR3 spans 14 residues. CDR1 is SNHLY, CDR2 FYNNEI, per germline. V lost 5 bases, J lost 3 bases, and 14 bases lay in between. The CDR3 DNA reads as TGTGCCAGCAGTCCCGGGACGGACCTCTACGAGCAGTACTTC. It is translated as CASSPGTDLYEQYF.

The gene calls are TRBV11-2 and TRBJ1-2, with a possible D match to TRBD1 (5 bases). In germline, CDR1 is SGHAT, CDR2 FQNNGV. V was pared by 5 bases and J by 0 bases, with 13 bases between. This CDR3 is 15 amino acids long. DNA of the CDR3: TGTGCCAGCAGCCTCCCCAGGGCTACTAACTATGGCTACACCTTC. Protein: CASSLPRATNYGYTF.

The table lists this clone with a count of one. The rearrangement joins TRBV27 to TRBJ1-2, with unresolved D. Trimming cost V 5 bases and J 0 bases, with 13 bases left between them. Germline loops: CDR1 MNHEY, CDR2 SMNVEV (reference sequence). The CDR3 length is 15 residues. The CDR3 sequence: CASSPLAASNYGYTF. CDR3 DNA: TGTGCCAGCAGTCCCCTGGCAGCTTCTAACTATGGCTACACCTTC.

The V call is TRBV7-9, the J call TRBJ2-5; TRBD1 might be the D (5 bases). CDR3 length equals 11 residues. Between the trimmed V and J ends, which lost 5 bases and 9 bases, there was a span of 10 bases. Germline CDR1 and CDR2: SEHNR and FQNEAQ (reference sequence). This chain's CDR3 is CASSTEGAQYF. The CDR3 DNA reads TGTGCCAGCAGCACTGAAGGGGCCCAGTACTTC.

The rearrangement joins TRBV25-1 to TRBJ1-1; D perhaps matches TRBD1 (5 bases). The CDR3 totals 16 residues. The V end lost 1 base, the J end lost 3 bases, and 15 bases lay between the germline ends. Germline assignment: CDR1 MGHDK and CDR2 SYGVNS. The CDR3 here is CASSEWDGRVDTEAFF. CDR3 DNA sequence: TGTGCCAGCAGTGAATGGGATGGCAGGGTGGACACTGAAGCTTTCTTT.

The chain employs TRBV19 and TRBJ1-1; D remains ambiguous. The CDR3 has 13 residues. The germline gives CDR1 LNHDA, CDR2 SQIVND (reference sequence). The V end lost 5 bases, the J end lost 4 bases, and 11 bases lay between the germline ends. The chain's CDR3 is CASSPLGFTEAFF. CDR3 coding DNA: TGTGCCAGTAGTCCCTTGGGTTTCACTGAAGCTTTCTTT.

This clone was counted a few times. The chain couples TRBV10-2 to TRBJ1-1; D unclear. Per the germline V gene, CDR1 is WSHSY and CDR2 is SAAADI. The V gene lost 4 bases and the J gene lost 0 bases, with 9 bases spanning the gap. This CDR3 spans 14 amino acids. CDR3 sequence (DNA): TGCGCCAGCAGTGGGGCCAGCCTGAACACTGAAGCTTTCTTT. Protein: CASSGASLNTEAFF.

The chain has TRBV4-1 and TRBJ1-1; no clear D gene. Germline CDR1 reads MGHRA; CDR2 reads YSYEKL. V was cut by 4 bases and J by 1 base, with 7 bases left in between. This CDR3 is built from 13 residues. CDR3: CASSPKGNTEAFF. The DNA for the CDR3 is TGCGCCAGCAGCCCGAAGGGGAACACTGAAGCTTTCTTT.

This chain uses TRBV9 with TRBJ2-1; TRBD2 matches at 8 bases. Germline values: CDR1 SGDLS, CDR2 YYNGEE. CDR3 length equals 16 residues. V lost 0 bases and J lost 8; bases outside the gene matches: 10. The CDR3 protein is CASSVESGGPTDEQFF. The CDR3 DNA sequence: TGTGCCAGCAGCGTAGAATCGGGAGGGCCTACGGATGAGCAGTTCTTC.

This chain joins TRBV5-6 and TRBJ2-7; unclear D gene. Germline lookup yields CDR1 SGHDT and CDR2 YYEEEE. This CDR3 is built from 11 residues. The V end lost 2 bases, the J end lost 5 bases, and 5 bases lay between the germline ends. The CDR3 nucleotides are TGTGCCAGCAGCTTTTCGGACGAGCAGTACTTC. This gives the protein CASSFSDEQYF.

The V and J genes are TRBV6-4 and TRBJ2-1; 11 bases are a match to TRBD2. The CDR3 has 15 amino acids. The germline gives CDR1 MRHNA, CDR2 SNTAGT. J was trimmed by 6 bases and V by 6 bases; bases with no gene match: 7. The CDR3 loop reads CASSHTSGRFNEQFF. The CDR3 region has the DNA TGTGCCAGCAGCCACACTAGCGGGAGATTCAATGAGCAGTTCTTC.

This chain uses TRBV9 with TRBJ2-2; TRBD1 might be the D (5 bases). This CDR3 contains 16 residues. Germline CDR1 reads SGDLS; CDR2 reads YYNGEE. V lost 0 bases and J lost 1, with 10 bases in between. The DNA for the CDR3 is TGTGCCAGCAGCGTAGCCAGGGATCGGAACACCGGGGAGCTGTTTTTT. Translating it yields CASSVARDRNTGELFF.

The chain has TRBV6-5 and TRBJ2-7; 8 bases map to TRBD2. The CDR3 spans 16 residues. The germline V gene encodes CDR1 MNHEY and CDR2 SVGAGI. J was trimmed by 3 bases and V by 0 bases; bases with no gene match: 7. CDR3 coding DNA: TGTGCCAGCAGTTACTCCAGCGGGAGTGTTTTCTACGAGCAGTACTTC. Protein product: CASSYSSGSVFYEQYF.

This clone is a singleton in its sample. This sequence joins TRBV27 and TRBJ2-3; 15 bases map to TRBD2. The CDR3 totals 17 residues. The germline gives CDR1 MNHEY, CDR2 SMNVEV (reference sequence). With V trimmed by 5 bases and J by 4 bases, 7 bases remained unmatched. For the CDR3, the DNA is TGTGCCAGCAGTCACCCCGGACTAGCGGGAGGGTCAGATACGCAGTATTTT. Its translation is CASSHPGLAGGSDTQYF.

The V call is TRBV7-2, the J call TRBJ2-3; TRBD2 is a possible D gene (6 bases). CDR3 length equals 17 residues. Deletions cut 1 base from V and 0 bases from J, with 14 bases between. Germline values: CDR1 SGHTA, CDR2 FQGNSA. CDR3: CASSLVSGYSSTDTQYF. As DNA, the CDR3 is TGTGCCAGCAGCTTAGTTAGCGGTTACAGCAGCACAGATACGCAGTATTTT.

Of note for this clone: Other DNA sequences in this specimen translate into the identical CDR3. The V gene is TRBV29-1, the J gene TRBJ2-7; D call uncertain. Trimming shortened V by 2 bases and J by 0 bases, and 8 bases separated the two germline ends. In germline, CDR1 is SQVTM, CDR2 ANQGSEA. The CDR3 is made up of 13 amino acids. The CDR3 spells CSVELGNSYEQYF. The CDR3 DNA reads as TGCAGCGTTGAATTGGGAAACTCCTACGAGCAGTACTTC.

The V and J genes are TRBV27 and TRBJ1-5, with 8 bases fitting TRBD1. V was clipped by 6 bases and J by 6 bases; unmatched bases: 7. CDR3 length equals 14 residues. The germline CDR1 and CDR2 sequences are MNHEY and SMNVEV (reference sequence). CDR3 coding DNA: TGTGCCAGCAGCCCCCTCGACAGGGGTCAGCCCCAGCATTTT. The encoded protein is CASSPLDRGQPQHF.